This entry lists 11 T cell receptor beta chains sequenced from one sample in a study of blood T cells in healthy people across ages. It was with a sample-barcoded 5' primer and a J-beta primer mix that a second PCR of roughly 7 to 12 cycles was run. One entry per CDR3 protein results from TCRdb running MiXCR on the 5' RACE reads. Seen here are more than 550,000 distinct CDR3 sequences, 20% to 25% observed once, and the top ten hold roughly a fifth. Sequencing was performed on blood. These TCRs come from a man aged 70 or older in good health.

A few counts support this clonotype. V usage is TRBV3-1 and J usage is TRBJ2-7; either TRBD1 or TRBD2 may supply D (5 bases each). Trimming cost V 5 bases and J 2 bases, with 13 bases left between them. Germline values: CDR1 LGHDT, CDR2 YNNKEL (reference sequence). The CDR3 consists of 14 residues. CDR3 DNA sequence: TGTGCCAGCAGCACATGGGACGGAACCTACGAGCAGTACTTC. Its translation: CASSTWDGTYEQYF.

This clonotype showed up just a few times. V usage is TRBV6-6 and J usage is TRBJ2-5, with D perhaps TRBD2 (5 bases). Germline V gene lookup returns CDR1 MNHNY and CDR2 SVGAGI (reference sequence). The CDR3 runs to 14 residues. Trimming stripped 5 bases from V and 5 bases from J, with 15 bases between. In DNA, the CDR3 is TGTGCCAGCAGTCGGGAAAATTTCGGGGAGACCCAGTACTTC. Protein sequence: CASSRENFGETQYF.

This clonotype has more than one count but fewer than ten. One junction end disagrees with the germline gene, perhaps due to a read error. V is TRBV20-1 and J is TRBJ2-2, with a tentative D call TRBD2 (5 bases). The CDR3 is made up of 14 amino acids. Germline V CDR1 and CDR2: DFQATT, SNEGSKA (reference sequence). The DNA for the CDR3 is TGCAGTGCTAGAGATCGGGTGGGTCCCGGGGAGTTGTTTTTT. It encodes CSARDRVGPGELFF.

This clonotype was counted ten times or more. V usage is TRBV7-9 and J usage is TRBJ1-2; D is uncertain. This CDR3 contains 14 residues. The germline CDR1 and CDR2 sequences are SEHNR and FQNEAQ (reference sequence). Between the trimmed V and J ends, which lost 0 bases and 7 bases, there was a span of 12 bases. The CDR3 is CASSLAMSNPGYTF. In DNA form, the CDR3 reads TGTGCCAGCAGCTTAGCGATGAGCAATCCTGGCTACACCTTC.

A few counts support this clonotype. V is TRBV4-3 and J is TRBJ1-2, with D possibly being TRBD1 (6 bases). V dropped 0 bases and J dropped 4 bases, with 12 bases sitting between them. There are 15 residues in the CDR3. Germline CDR1 and CDR2: LGHNA and YSLEER. CDR3 DNA: TGCGCCAGCAGCCAAGATCACAGGGTGAGCTATGGCTACACCTTC. Translating gives CASSQDHRVSYGYTF.

The sample holds a few counts of this clonotype. V gene TRBV6-5 combines with J gene TRBJ2-1, with a weak D call TRBD1 (5 bases). V lost 10 bases and J lost 0, with 19 bases in between. This CDR3 contains 16 residues. Germline V gives CDR1 MNHEY, CDR2 SVGAGI. CDR3 sequence reads: CATSPLAGYSYNEQFF. CDR3 nucleotides: TGTGCCACCTCTCCATTAGCAGGGTACTCCTACAATGAGCAGTTCTTC.

The chain is built from TRBV20-1 and TRBJ1-2; 11 bases agree with TRBD1. CDR1 and CDR2 (germline): DFQATT, SNEGSKA (reference sequence). This CDR3 is 14 amino acids long. The junction had 4 bases not matched to a gene; V was cut back by 0 bases and J by 7 bases. The CDR3: CSARDWDRGGGYTF. CDR3 bases: TGCAGTGCTAGAGATTGGGACAGGGGGGGTGGCTACACCTTC.

This clonotype was found a few times. The rearrangement links TRBV6-2 or TRBV6-3 to TRBJ2-7; D remains ambiguous. The CDR3 loop spans 13 amino acids. Germline V lookup: CDR1 MNHEY, CDR2 SVGEGT. The V end was cut by 2 bases, the J end by 2 bases, with 7 bases between. The CDR3 DNA reads TGTGCCAGCAGTTACCTGATAGCCTACGAGCAGTACTTC. Translated: CASSYLIAYEQYF.

Notes on this clonotype: One end of the junction does not line up with germline, which may come from a read error. The V call is TRBV5-1, the J call TRBJ1-3; D unresolved. Germline values: CDR1 SGHRS, CDR2 YFSETQ. The CDR3 length is 15 residues. This CDR3 reads CASSLGLASGNTTYF. The DNA of the CDR3 is TGCGCCAGCAGCTTGGGGCTCGCCTCTGGAAACACCACATATTTT.

This clonotype was observed at least ten times. The chain uses TRBV7-9 and TRBJ2-5; unclear D gene. The CDR3 totals 14 residues. Germline CDR1 reads SEHNR; CDR2 reads FQNEAQ (reference sequence). V gave up 1 base and J gave up 0 bases, with 6 bases separating them. CDR3 residues: CASSLVGYQETQYF. The CDR3 nucleotides are TGTGCCAGCAGCTTAGTAGGGTACCAAGAGACCCAGTACTTC.

This chain uses TRBV6-6 with TRBJ2-3; D not certain. The germline gives CDR1 MNHNY, CDR2 SVGAGI (reference sequence). V was shortened by 2 bases and J by 4 bases, with 10 bases between the two germline ends. This CDR3 is 14 amino acids long. The CDR3 sequence is CASSYPGVSDTQYF. CDR3 nucleotides: TGTGCCAGCAGTTACCCTGGGGTGTCAGATACGCAGTATTTT.